These T cell receptor beta chains were read from a single sample in a study of blood T cell repertoires in COVID-19. Method: immunoSEQ multiplex PCR; TCRdb's copy keeps in-frame clones and lacks some. The sample shows about 150,000 clones, about 92% of them seen only once. Specimen: peripheral blood. Every receptor here comes from a human donor in a cohort sampled during active COVID-19. The CDR3 runs from the conserved cysteine through the conserved F or W. Each record gives: J gene, D gene, V gene, clone size, CDR3 protein, CDR3 DNA. D genes are given only for firm matches. Size is stated for part of the rows, as once, few or many counts, or as a class when the clone is expanded.

TRBJ1-1	TRBD1	TRBV9	once	CASAGTVNTEAFF	TGTGCCAGCGCCGGGACAGTAAACACTGAAGCTTTCTTT
TRBJ2-5	.	TRBV7-6	.	CASSLAVSGQETQYF	TGTGCCAGCAGCTTAGCTGTTTCGGGTCAAGAGACCCAGTACTTC
TRBJ1-1	TRBD1	TRBV5-8	.	CASSLEGQGVIKAFF	TGTGCCAGCAGCTTGGAGGGGCAGGGGGTGATCAAAGCTTTCTTT
TRBJ1-4	.	TRBV19	.	CASRDSVHEKLFF	TGTGCCAGTAGGGACAGCGTTCATGAAAAACTGTTTTTT
TRBJ2-1	TRBD2	TRBV25-1	.	CASRGPGLAGGPGGEQFF	TGTGCCAGCAGAGGGCCAGGCCTAGCGGGGGGGCCTGGGGGTGAGCAGTTCTTC
TRBJ2-1	TRBD1	TRBV29-1	.	CSVEFTGANEQFF	TGCAGCGTTGAATTTACAGGGGCCAATGAGCAGTTCTTC
TRBJ2-3	TRBD2	TRBV5-4	.	CASSWTTSGTQYF	TGTGCCAGCAGCTGGACGACTAGCGGCACGCAGTATTTT
TRBJ2-3	.	TRBV7-3	.	CASSFGDNTQYF	TGTGCCAGCAGCTTTGGAGATAATACGCAGTATTTT
TRBJ1-1	TRBD1	TRBV3-1/TRBV3-2	.	CASSRTGGMNTEAFF	TGTGCCAGCAGCCGGACAGGGGGAATGAACACTGAAGCTTTCTTT
TRBJ1-1	TRBD1	TRBV10-3	once	CAISPGTGGWGTEAFF	TGTGCCATCAGTCCCGGGACAGGGGGCTGGGGCACTGAAGCTTTCTTT
TRBJ1-1	.	TRBV19	.	CASSFPFTEAFF	TGTGCCAGTAGTTTCCCCTTCACTGAAGCTTTCTTT
TRBJ2-2	.	TRBV5-1	.	CASTKGAGRTGELFF	TGCGCCAGCACTAAGGGGGCGGGACGCACCGGGGAGCTGTTTTTT
TRBJ2-3	TRBD2	TRBV19	.	CASSTGTSGGAGDTQYF	TGTGCCAGTAGTACAGGGACTAGCGGGGGGGCAGGAGATACGCAGTATTTT
TRBJ2-7	.	TRBV6-6	.	CASTNRGSSYEQYF	TGTGCCAGCACCAATAGGGGGAGCTCCTACGAGCAGTACTTC
TRBJ1-2	.	TRBV9	once	CASSGGGYTF	TGTGCCAGCAGTGGCGGGGGCTACACCTTC
TRBJ2-7	.	TRBV6-6	.	CASSYADSYEQYF	TGTGCCAGCAGTTACGCGGACTCCTACGAGCAGTACTTC
TRBJ1-2	.	TRBV5-1	.	CASSLEGFPANYGYTF	TGCGCCAGCAGCTTGGAGGGGTTTCCAGCTAACTATGGCTACACCTTC
TRBJ1-3	TRBD1	TRBV6-5	.	CASRVNTGGGIYF	TGTGCCAGCAGAGTAAACACAGGGGGCGGCATATATTTT
TRBJ1-5	.	TRBV27	few	CASSPNPTVYSNQPQHF	TGTGCCAGCAGTCCCAATCCGACAGTTTATAGCAATCAGCCCCAGCATTTT
TRBJ1-3	.	TRBV29-1	.	CSVRETSGNTIYF	TGCAGCGTCAGGGAAACTTCTGGAAACACCATATATTTT
TRBJ2-7	TRBD1	TRBV7-2	.	CASSWTGGYEQYF	TGTGCCAGCAGCTGGACAGGGGGCTACGAGCAGTACTTC
TRBJ1-1	.	TRBV6-7	.	CASSYSGRLNTEAFF	TGTGCCAGCAGTTACTCGGGCAGATTGAACACTGAAGCTTTCTTT